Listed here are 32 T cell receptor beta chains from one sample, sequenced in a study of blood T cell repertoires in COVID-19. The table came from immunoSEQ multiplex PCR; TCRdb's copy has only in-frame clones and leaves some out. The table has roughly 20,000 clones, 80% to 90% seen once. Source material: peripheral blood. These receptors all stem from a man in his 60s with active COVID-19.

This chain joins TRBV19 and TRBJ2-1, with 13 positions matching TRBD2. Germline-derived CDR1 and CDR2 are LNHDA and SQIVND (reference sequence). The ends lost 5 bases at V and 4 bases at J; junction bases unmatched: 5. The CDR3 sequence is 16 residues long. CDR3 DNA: TGTGCCAGTAGTCCGGGGGGACTAGCGGGATACAATGAGCAGTTCTTC. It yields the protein CASSPGGLAGYNEQFF.

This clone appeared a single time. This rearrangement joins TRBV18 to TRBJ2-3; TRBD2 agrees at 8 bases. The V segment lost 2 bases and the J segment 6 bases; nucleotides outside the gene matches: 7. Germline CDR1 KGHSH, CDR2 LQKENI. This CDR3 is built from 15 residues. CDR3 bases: TGTGCCAGCTCACCAGTTGGACTAGCCCCCGATACGCAGTATTTT. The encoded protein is CASSPVGLAPDTQYF.

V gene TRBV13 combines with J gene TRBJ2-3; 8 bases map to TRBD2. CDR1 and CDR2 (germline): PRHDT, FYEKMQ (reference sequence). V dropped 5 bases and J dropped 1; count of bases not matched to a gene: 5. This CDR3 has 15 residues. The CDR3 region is CASSPGLARTDTQYF. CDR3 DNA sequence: TGTGCCAGCAGCCCCGGACTAGCCCGCACAGATACGCAGTATTTT.

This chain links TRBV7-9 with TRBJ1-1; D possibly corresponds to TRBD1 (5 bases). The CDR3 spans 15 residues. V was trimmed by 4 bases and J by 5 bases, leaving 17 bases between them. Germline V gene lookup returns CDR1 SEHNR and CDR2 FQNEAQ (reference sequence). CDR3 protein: CASSSDNRRTTEAFF. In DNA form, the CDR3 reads TGTGCCAGCAGCTCAGACAACAGGAGAACAACTGAAGCTTTCTTT.

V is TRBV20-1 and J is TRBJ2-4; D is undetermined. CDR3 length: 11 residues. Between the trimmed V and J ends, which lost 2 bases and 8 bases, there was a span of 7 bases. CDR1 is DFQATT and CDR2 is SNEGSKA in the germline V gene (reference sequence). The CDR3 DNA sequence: TGCAGTGCTAGACTCGAGGACATTCAGTACTTC. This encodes CSARLEDIQYF.

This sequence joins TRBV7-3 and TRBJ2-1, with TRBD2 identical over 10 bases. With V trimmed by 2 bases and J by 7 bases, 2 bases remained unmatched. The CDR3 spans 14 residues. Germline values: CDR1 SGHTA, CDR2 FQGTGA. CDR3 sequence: CASSLAAGGNEQFF. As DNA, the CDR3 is TGTGCCAGCAGCTTAGCAGCGGGAGGGAATGAGCAGTTCTTC.

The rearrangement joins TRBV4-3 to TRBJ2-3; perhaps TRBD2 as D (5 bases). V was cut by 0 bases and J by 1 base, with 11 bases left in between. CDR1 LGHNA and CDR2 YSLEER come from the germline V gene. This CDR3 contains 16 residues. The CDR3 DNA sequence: TGCGCCAGCAGCCAAGATCTCCGGGGTCGCACAGATACGCAGTATTTT. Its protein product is CASSQDLRGRTDTQYF.

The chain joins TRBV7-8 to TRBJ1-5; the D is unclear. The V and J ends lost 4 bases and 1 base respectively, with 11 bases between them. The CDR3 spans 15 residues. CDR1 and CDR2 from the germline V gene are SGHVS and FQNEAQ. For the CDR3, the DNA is TGTGCCAGCAGCTCAGAAAGAGGAAGCAATCAGCCCCAGCATTTT. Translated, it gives CASSSERGSNQPQHF.

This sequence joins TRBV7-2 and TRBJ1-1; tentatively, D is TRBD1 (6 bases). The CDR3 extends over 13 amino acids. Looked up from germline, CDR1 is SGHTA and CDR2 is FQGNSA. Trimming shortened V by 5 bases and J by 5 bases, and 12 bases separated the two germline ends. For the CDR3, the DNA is TGTGCCAGCAGCCTAGGGGGGGGAACTGAAGCTTTCTTT. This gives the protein CASSLGGGTEAFF.

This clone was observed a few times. DNA of the CDR3: TGCGCCAGCAGCCCCCTTGTCGGGCTAGCGGGATTGGACGAGCAGTACTTC. Protein product: CASSPLVGLAGLDEQYF. The V gene is TRBV5-1, the J gene TRBJ2-7; 9 bases line up with TRBD2. CDR3 length: 17 residues. Germline V gene sequence: CDR1 SGHRS, CDR2 YFSETQ. Unmatched junction bases numbered 16, after V lost 4 bases and J lost 5 bases.

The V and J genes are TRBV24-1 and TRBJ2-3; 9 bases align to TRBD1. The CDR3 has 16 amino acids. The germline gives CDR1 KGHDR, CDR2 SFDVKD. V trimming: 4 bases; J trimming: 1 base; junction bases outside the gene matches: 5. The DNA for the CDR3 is TGTGCCACCAGTGAGACCGGGACAGGGCGCACAGATACGCAGTATTTT. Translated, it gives CATSETGTGRTDTQYF.

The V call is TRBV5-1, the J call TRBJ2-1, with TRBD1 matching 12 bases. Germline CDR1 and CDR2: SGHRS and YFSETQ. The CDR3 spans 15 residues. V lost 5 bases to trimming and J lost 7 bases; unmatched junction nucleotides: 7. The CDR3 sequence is CASSFRDRGLNEQFF. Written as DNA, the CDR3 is TGCGCCAGCAGTTTCCGGGACAGGGGGCTGAATGAGCAGTTCTTC.

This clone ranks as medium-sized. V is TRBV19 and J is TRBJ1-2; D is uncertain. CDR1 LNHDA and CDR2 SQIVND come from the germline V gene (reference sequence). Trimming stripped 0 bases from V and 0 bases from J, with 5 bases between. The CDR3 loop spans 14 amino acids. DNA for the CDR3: TGTGCCAGTAGTATAGACACAACTAACTATGGCTACACCTTC. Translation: CASSIDTTNYGYTF.

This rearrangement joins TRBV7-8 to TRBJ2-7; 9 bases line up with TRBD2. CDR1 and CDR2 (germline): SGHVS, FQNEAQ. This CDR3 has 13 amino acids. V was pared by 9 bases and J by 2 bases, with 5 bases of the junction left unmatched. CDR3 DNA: TGTGCCAGTCGGACTAGCGTGACCTACGAGCAGTACTTC. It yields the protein CASRTSVTYEQYF.

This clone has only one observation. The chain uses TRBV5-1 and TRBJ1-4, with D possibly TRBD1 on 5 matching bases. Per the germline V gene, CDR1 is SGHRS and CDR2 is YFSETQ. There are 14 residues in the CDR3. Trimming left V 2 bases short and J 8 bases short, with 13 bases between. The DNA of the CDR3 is TGCGCCAGCAGCTTCTCCAGGGTGGGGGAAAAACTGTTTTTT. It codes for CASSFSRVGEKLFF.

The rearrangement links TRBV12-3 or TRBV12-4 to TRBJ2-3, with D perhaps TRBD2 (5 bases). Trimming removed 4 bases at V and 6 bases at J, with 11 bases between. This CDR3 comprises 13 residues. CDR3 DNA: TGTGCCAGCAGTTCCTTACGGAGGGATACGCAGTATTTT. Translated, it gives CASSSLRRDTQYF.

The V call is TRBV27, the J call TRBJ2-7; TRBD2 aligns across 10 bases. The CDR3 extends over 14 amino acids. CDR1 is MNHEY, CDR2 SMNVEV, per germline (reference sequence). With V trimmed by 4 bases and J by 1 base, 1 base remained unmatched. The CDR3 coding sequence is TGTGCCAGCAGTTGGACTAGCGGATCCTACGAGCAGTACTTC. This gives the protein CASSWTSGSYEQYF.

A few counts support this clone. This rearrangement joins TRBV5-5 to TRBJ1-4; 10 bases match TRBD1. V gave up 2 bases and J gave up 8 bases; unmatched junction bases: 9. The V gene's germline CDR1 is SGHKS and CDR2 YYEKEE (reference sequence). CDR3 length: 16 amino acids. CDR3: CASSLFLGTGEEKLFF. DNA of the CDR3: TGTGCCAGCAGCTTATTCCTTGGGACAGGGGAAGAAAAACTGTTTTTT.

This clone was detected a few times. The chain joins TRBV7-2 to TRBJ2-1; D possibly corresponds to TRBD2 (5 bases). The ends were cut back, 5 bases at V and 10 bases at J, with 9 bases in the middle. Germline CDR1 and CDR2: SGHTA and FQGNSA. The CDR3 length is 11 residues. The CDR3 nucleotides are TGTGCCAGCAGCGCTAGCTGGGAGCAGTTCTTC. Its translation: CASSASWEQFF.

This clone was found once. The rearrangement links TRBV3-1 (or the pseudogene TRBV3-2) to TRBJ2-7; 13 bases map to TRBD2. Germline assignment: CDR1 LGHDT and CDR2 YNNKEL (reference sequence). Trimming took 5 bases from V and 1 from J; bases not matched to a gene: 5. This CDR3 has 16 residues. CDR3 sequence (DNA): TGTGCCAGCAGCGAGGGGACTAGCGGGACATCCTACGAGCAGTACTTC. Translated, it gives CASSEGTSGTSYEQYF.

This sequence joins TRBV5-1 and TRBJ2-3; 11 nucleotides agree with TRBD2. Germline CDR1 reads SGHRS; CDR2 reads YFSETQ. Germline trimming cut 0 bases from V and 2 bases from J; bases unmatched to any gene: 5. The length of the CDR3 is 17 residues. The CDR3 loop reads CASSLALSGRATDTQYF. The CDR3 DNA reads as TGCGCCAGCAGCTTGGCCCTTAGCGGGAGGGCCACAGATACGCAGTATTTT.

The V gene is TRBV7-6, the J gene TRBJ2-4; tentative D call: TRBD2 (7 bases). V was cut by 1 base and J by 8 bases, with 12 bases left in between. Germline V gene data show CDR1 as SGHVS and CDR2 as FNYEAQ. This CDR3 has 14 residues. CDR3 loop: CASSLVGRGDIQYF. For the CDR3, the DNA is TGTGCCAGCAGCTTAGTAGGGAGGGGGGACATTCAGTACTTC.

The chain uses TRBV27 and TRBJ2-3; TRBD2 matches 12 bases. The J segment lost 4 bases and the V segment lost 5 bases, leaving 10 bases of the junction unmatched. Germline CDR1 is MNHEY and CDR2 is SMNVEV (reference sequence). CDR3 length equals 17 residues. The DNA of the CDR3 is TGTGCCAGCAGTCCCGACCCCTGGACTAGCGGGGCAGATACGCAGTATTTT. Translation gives CASSPDPWTSGADTQYF.

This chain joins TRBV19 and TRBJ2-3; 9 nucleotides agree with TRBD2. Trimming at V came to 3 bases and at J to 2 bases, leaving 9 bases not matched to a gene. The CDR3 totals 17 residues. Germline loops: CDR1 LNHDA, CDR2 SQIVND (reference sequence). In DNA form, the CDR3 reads TGTGCCAGTAGTATTCTTCGGACTAGCGAGTTCACAGATACGCAGTATTTT. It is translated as CASSILRTSEFTDTQYF.

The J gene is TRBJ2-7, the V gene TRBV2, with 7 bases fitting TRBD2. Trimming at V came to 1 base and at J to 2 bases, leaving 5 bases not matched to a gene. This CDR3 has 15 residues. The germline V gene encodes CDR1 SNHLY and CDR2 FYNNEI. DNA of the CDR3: TGTGCCAGCAGTGAAGTTGGCGGGAGTACCTACGAGCAGTACTTC. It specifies CASSEVGGSTYEQYF.

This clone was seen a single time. The CDR3 DNA reads TGTGCTACCACAGGGGATTCAACTAATGAAAAACTGTTTTTT. Protein product: CATTGDSTNEKLFF. The chain couples TRBV28 to TRBJ1-4; 7 positions agree with TRBD1. CDR1 and CDR2 from the germline V gene are MDHEN and SYDVKM. This CDR3 is built from 14 residues.

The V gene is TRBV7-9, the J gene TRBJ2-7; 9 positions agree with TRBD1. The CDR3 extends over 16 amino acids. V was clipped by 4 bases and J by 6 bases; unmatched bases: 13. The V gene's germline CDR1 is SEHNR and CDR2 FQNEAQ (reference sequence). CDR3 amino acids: CASSYPPGQGPFEQYF. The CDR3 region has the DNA TGTGCCAGCAGCTACCCCCCGGGACAGGGCCCCTTCGAGCAGTACTTC.

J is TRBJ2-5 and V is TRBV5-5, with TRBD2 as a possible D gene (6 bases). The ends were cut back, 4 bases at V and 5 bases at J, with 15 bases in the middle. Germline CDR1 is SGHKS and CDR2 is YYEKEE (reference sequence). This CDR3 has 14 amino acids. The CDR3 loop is CASSRDSLDETQYF. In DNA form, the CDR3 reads TGTGCCAGCAGCCGGGACTCCCTGGATGAGACCCAGTACTTC.

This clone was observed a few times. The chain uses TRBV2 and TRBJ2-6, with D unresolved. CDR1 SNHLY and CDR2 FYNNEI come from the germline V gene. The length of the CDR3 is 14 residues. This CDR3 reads CGMTPPAGANVLTF. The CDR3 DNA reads TGTGGGATGACACCCCCAGCTGGGGCCAACGTCCTGACTTTC.

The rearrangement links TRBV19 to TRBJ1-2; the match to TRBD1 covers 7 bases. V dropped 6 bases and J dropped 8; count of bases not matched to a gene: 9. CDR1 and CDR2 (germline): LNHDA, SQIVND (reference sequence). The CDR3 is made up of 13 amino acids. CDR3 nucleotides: TGTGCCAGTAGCCTCAAAGGGGGCAACGGCTACACCTTC. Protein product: CASSLKGGNGYTF. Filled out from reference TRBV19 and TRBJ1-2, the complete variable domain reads DGGITQSPKYLFRKEGQNVTLSCEQNLNHDAMYWYRQDPGQGLRLIYYSQIVNDFQKGDIAEGYSVSREKKESFPLTVTSAQKNPTAFYLCASSLKGGNGYTFGSGTRLTVV.

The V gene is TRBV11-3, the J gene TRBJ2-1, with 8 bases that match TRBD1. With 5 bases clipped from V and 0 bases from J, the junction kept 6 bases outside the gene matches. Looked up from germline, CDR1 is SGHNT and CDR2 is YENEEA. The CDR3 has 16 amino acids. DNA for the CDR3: TGTGCCAGCAGCGATAAAGGGACAGGCTCCTACAATGAGCAGTTCTTC. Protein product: CASSDKGTGSYNEQFF.

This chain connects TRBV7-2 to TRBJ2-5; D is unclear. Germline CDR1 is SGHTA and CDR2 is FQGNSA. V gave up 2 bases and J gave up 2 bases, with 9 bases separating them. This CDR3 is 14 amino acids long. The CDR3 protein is CASSLQVSQETQYF. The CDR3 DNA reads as TGTGCCAGCAGCTTACAGGTGTCACAAGAGACCCAGTACTTC.